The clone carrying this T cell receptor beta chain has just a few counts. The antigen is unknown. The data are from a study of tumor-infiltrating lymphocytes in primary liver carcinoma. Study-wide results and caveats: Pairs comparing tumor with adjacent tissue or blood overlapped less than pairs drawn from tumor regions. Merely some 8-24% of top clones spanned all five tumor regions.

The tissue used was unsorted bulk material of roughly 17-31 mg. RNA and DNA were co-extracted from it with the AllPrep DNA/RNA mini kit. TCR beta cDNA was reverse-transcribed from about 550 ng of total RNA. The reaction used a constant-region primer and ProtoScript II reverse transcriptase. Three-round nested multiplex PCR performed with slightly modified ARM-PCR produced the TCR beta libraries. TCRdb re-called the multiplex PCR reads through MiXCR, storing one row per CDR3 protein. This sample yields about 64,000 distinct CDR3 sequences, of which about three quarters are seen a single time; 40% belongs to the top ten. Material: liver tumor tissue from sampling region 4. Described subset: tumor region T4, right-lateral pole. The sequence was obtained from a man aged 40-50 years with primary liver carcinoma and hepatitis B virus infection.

As DNA, the CDR3 is TGTGCCAGCAGGCTCACAGAGTCGACTCAGCCCCAGCATTTT. Protein: CASRLTESTQPQHF. This sequence joins TRBV28 and TRBJ1-5, with D hard to call. Trimming stripped 6 bases from V and 6 bases from J, with 15 bases between. Germline V gene lookup returns CDR1 MDHEN and CDR2 SYDVKM. The CDR3 is 14 amino acids.